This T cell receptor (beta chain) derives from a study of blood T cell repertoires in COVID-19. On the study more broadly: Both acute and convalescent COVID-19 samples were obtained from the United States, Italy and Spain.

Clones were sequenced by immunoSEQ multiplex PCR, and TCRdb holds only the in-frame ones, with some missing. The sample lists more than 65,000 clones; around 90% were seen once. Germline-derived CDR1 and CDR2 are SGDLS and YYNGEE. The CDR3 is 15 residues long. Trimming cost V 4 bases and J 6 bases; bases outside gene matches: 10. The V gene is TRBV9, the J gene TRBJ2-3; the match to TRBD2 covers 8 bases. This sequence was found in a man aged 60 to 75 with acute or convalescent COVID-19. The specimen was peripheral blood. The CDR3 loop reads CASSPVPGGRDTQYF. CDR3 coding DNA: TGTGCCAGCAGCCCCGTCCCGGGGGGGCGTGATACGCAGTATTTT.